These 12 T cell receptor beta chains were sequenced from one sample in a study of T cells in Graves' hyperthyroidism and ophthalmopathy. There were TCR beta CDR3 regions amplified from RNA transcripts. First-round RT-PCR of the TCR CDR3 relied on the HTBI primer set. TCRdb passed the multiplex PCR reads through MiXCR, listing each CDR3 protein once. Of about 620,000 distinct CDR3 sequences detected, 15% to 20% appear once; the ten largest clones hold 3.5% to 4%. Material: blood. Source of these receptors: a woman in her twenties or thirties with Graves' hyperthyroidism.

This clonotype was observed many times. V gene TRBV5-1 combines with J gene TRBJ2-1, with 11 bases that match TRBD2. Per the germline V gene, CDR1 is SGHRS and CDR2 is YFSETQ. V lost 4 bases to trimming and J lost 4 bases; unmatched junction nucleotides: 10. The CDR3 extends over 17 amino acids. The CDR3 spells CASSLDGLAGDYNEQFF. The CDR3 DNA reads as TGCGCCAGCAGCCTAGACGGACTAGCGGGTGATTACAATGAGCAGTTCTTC.

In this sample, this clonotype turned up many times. The CDR3 DNA sequence: TGTGCCAGCAGTGAACTTAGTATTGGGGGCACAGATACGCAGTATTTT. Residues: CASSELSIGGTDTQYF. The rearrangement joins TRBV2 to TRBJ2-3; D is uncertain. In germline, CDR1 is SNHLY, CDR2 FYNNEI. The CDR3 has 16 residues. Trimming removed 2 bases at V and 1 base at J, with 13 bases between.

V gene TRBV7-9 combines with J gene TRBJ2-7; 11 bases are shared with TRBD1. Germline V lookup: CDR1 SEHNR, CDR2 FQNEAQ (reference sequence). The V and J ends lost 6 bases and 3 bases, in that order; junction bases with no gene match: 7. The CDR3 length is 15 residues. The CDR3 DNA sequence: TGTGCCAGCAGGGACGGGACAGGGGGTAGCTACGAGCAGTACTTC. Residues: CASRDGTGGSYEQYF.

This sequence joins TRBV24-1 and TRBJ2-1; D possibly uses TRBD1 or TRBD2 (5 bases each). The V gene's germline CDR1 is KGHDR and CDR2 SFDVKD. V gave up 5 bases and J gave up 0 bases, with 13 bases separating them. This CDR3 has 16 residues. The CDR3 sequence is CATSGPLGDSYNEQFF. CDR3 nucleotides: TGTGCCACCAGTGGGCCGCTGGGGGACTCCTACAATGAGCAGTTCTTC.

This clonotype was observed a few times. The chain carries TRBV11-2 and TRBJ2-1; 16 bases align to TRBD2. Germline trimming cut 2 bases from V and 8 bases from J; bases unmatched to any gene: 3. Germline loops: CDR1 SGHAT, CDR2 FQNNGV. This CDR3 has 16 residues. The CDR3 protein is CASSLSGLAGGYEQFF. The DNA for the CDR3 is TGTGCCAGCAGCTTATCGGGACTAGCGGGAGGGTATGAGCAGTTCTTC. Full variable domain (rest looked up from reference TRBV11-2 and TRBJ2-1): EAGVAQSPRYKIIEKRQSVAFWCNPISGHATLYWYQQILGQGPKLLIQFQNNGVVDDSQLPKDRFSAERLKGVDSTLKIQPAKLEDSAVYLCASSLSGLAGGYEQFFGPGTRLTVL.

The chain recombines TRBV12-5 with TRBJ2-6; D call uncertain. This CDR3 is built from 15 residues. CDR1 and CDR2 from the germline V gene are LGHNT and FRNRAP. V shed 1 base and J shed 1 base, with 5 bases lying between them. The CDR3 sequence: CASGLGRSGANVLTF. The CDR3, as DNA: TGTGCTAGTGGTTTGGGGCGTTCTGGGGCCAACGTCCTGACTTTC.

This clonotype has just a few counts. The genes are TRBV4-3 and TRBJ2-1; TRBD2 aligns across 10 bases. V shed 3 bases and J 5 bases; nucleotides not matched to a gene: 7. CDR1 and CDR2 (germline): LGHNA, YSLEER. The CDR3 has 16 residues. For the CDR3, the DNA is TGCGCCAGCAGCCACTTCGCCGGGACTAGCGACAATGAGCAGTTCTTC. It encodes CASSHFAGTSDNEQFF.

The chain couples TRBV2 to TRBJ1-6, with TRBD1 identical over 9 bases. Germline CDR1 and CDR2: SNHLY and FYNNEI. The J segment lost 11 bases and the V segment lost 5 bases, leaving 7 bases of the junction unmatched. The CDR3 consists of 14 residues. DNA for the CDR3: TGTGCCAGCAGTCTGCTGACAGGGGGGGCACCCCTCCACTTT. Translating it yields CASSLLTGGAPLHF.

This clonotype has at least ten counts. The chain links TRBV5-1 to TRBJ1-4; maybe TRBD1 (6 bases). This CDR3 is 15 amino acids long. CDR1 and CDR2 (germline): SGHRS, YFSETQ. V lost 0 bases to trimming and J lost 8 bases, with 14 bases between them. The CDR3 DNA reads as TGCGCCAGCAGCTTGGATGGGGGGCTTTCCGAAAAACTGTTTTTT. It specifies CASSLDGGLSEKLFF.

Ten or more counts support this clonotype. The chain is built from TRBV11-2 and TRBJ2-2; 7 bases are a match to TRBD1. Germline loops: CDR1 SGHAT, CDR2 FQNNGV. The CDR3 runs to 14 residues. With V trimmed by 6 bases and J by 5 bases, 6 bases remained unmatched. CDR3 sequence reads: CASSLQTGTGELFF. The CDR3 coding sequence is TGTGCCAGCAGTCTCCAGACAGGGACCGGGGAGCTGTTTTTT.

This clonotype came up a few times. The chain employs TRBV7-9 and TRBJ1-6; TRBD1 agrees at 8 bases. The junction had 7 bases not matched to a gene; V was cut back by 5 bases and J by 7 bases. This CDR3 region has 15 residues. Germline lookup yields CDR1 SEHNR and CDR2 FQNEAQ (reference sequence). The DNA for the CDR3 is TGTGCCAGCAGCCCAACAGGGGGTGGAAATTCACCCCTCCACTTT. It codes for CASSPTGGGNSPLHF.

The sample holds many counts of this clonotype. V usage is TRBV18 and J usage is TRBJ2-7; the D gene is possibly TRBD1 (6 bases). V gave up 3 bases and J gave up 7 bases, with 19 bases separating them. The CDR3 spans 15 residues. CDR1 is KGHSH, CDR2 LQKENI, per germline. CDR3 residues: CASSPLDSNSGEQYF. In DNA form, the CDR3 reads TGTGCCAGCTCACCTCTGGACAGTAACTCGGGGGAGCAGTACTTC.